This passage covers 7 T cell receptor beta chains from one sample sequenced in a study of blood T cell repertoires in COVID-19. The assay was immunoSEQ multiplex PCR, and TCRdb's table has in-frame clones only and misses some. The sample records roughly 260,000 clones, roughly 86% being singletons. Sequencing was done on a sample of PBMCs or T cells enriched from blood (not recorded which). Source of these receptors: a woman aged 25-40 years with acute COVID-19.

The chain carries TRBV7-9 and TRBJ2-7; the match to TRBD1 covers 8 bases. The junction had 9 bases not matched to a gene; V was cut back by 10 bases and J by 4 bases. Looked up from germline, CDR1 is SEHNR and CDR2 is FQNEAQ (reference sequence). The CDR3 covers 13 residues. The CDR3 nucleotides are TGTGCCACCGGTGGGACAGGAGAGTACGAGCAGTACTTC. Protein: CATGGTGEYEQYF.

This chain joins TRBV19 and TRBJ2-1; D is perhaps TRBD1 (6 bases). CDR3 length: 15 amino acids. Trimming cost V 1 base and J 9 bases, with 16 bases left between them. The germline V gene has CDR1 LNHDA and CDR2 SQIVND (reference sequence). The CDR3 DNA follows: TGTGCCAGTAGTATAGGGTTGGCAGGGACAATTGAGCAGTTCTTC. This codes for CASSIGLAGTIEQFF. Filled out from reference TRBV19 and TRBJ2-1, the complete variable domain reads DGGITQSPKYLFRKEGQNVTLSCEQNLNHDAMYWYRQDPGQGLRLIYYSQIVNDFQKGDIAEGYSVSREKKESFPLTVTSAQKNPTAFYLCASSIGLAGTIEQFFGPGTRLTVL.

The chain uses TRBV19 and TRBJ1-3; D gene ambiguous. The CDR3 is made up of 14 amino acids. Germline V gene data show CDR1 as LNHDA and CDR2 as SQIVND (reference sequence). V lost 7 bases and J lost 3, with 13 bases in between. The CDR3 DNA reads TGTGCCAGTACCCGGAGGGAGGTTGGAAACACCATATATTTT. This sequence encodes CASTRREVGNTIYF.

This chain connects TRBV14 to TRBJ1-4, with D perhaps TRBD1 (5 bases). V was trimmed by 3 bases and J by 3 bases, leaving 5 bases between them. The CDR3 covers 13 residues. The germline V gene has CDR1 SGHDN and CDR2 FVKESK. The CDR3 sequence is CASSQGPNEKLFF. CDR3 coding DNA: TGTGCCAGCAGCCAGGGGCCTAATGAAAAACTGTTTTTT.

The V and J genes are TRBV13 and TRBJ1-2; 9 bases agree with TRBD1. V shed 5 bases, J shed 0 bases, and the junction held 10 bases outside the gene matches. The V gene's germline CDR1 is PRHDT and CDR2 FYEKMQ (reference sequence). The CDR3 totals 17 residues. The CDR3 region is CASSIHGQGLANYGYTF. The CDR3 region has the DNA TGTGCCAGCAGCATCCACGGACAGGGGCTAGCTAACTATGGCTACACCTTC.

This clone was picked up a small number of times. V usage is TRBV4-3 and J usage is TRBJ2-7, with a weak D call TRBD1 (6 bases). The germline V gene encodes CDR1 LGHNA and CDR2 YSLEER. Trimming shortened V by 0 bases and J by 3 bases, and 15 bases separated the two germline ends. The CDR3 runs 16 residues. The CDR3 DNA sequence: TGCGCCAGCAGCCAAGATCTTGGGCAGGGGCACTACGAGCAGTACTTC. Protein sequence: CASSQDLGQGHYEQYF.

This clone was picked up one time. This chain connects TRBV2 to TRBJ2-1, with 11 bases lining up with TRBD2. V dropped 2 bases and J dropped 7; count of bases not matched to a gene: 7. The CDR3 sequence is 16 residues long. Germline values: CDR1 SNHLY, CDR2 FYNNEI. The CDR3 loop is CASSERTSGGSNEQFF. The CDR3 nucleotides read TGTGCCAGCAGTGAAAGAACTAGCGGGGGTTCGAATGAGCAGTTCTTC.